This T cell receptor beta chain comes out of a study of blood T cell repertoires in COVID-19. Study background: Material from acute and convalescent COVID-19 was sourced from the United States, Italy and Spain. T cells, B-cell-depleted T cells, or PBMCs provided the cDNA or gDNA that served as material.

Study processing details: Estimated nucleated cell counts came from reference gene primer amplification. Produced via immunoSEQ multiplex PCR; TCRdb's table is partial and in-frame only. D and trimming come from the DNA, and the V and J calls and clone size come from that table. In the table there are 310,000 or so clones, approximately 88% of which are singletons. Germline V lookup: CDR1 SGHNT, CDR2 YYREEE (reference sequence). V shed 0 bases, J shed 12 bases, and the junction held 4 bases outside the gene matches. The CDR3 runs 13 residues. This sequence joins TRBV5-4 and TRBJ2-1; 9 positions agree with TRBD1. Sequences were obtained from peripheral blood. This TCR derives from a woman between 50 and 59 years old with active or convalescent COVID-19. This CDR3 reads CASSLDRGRAQFF. CDR3 coding DNA: TGTGCCAGCAGCTTGGACAGGGGGCGCGCGCAGTTCTTC.